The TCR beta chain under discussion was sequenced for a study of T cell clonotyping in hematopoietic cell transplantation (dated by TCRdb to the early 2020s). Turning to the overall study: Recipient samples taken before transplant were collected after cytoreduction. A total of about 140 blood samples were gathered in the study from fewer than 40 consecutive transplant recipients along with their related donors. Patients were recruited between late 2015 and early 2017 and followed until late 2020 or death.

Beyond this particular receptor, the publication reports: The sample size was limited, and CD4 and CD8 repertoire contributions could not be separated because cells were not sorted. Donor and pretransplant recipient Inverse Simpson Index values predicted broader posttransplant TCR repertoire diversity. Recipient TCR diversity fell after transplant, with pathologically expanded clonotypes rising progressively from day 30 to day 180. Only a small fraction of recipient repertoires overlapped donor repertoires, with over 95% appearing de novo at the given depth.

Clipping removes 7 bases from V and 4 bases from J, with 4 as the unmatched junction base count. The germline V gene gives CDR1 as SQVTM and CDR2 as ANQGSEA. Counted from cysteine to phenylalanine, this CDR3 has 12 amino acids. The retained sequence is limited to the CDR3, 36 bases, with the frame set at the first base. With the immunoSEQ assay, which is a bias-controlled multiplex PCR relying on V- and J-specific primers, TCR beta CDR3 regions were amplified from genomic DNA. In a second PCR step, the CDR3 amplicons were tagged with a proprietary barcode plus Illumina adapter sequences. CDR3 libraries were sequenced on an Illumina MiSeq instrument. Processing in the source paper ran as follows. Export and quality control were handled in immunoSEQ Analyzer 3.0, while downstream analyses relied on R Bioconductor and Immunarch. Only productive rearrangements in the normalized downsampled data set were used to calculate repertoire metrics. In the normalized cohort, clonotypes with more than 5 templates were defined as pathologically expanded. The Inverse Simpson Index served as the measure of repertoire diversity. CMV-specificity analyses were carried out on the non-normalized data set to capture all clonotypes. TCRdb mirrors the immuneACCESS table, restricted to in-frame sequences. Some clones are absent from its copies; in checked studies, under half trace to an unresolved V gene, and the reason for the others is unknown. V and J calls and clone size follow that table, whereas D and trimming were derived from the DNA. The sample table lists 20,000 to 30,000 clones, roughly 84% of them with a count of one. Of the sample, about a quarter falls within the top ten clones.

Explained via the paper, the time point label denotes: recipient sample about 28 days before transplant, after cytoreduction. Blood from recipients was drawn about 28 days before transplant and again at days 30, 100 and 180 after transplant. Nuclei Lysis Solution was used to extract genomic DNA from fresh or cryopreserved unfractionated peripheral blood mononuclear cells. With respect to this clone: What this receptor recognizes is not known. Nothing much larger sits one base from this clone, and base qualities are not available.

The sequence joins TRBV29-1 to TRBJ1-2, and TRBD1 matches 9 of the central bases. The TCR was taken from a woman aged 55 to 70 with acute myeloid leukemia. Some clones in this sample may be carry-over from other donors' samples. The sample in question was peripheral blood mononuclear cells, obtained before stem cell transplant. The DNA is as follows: TGCAGCGCCCTACAGGGGGCCTATGGCTACACCTTC. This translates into CSALQGAYGYTF. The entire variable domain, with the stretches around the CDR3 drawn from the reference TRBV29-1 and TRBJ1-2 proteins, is SAVISQKPSRDICQRGTSLTIQCQVDSQVTMMFWYRQQPGQSLTLIATANQGSEATYESGFVIDKFPISRPNLTFSTLTVSNMSPEDSSIYLCSALQGAYGYTFGSGTRLTVV.